Below are 20 T cell receptor beta chains sequenced from a single sample in a study of beta chain features in type 1 diabetes (dated by TCRdb to between 2017 and 2018). Overall study results and their limits: A moderate but significant shortening of TCRB CDR3 length was observed in type 1 diabetes patients in all four CD4+ subsets.

Library creation used the immunoSEQ multiplex PCR assay. The High Capacity cDNA Reverse Transcription Kit was used to reverse transcribe all of the isolated RNA, meaning that expressed TCRB transcripts were what got sequenced. In TCRdb, the immuneACCESS table is reduced to in-frame sequences with V and J assigned. These tables do not hold every clone; where another copy was compared, an unresolved V gene accounts for under half, and the others remain unexplained. The sample data list fewer than 300,000 clones, and 11% of these were observed just once. Around 0.017% of the sample goes to the ten largest clones. No antigens are known for them. The sequencing input was naive CD4+ T cells from blood. The label giving this sample's cell subset or site can be read as: true naive CD4+ T cells. The receptors shown here come from a young man with type 1 diabetes.

A few counts support this clone. The V and J genes are TRBV29-1 and TRBJ2-1; TRBD1 matches at 8 bases. J lost 7 bases, V lost 7 bases, and 9 bases had no gene match. The CDR3 has 13 amino acids. Germline-derived CDR1 and CDR2 are SQVTM and ANQGSEA. CDR3 bases: TGCAGCGGCGAGGACAGGGTGAGGAATGAGCAGTTCTTC. It encodes CSGEDRVRNEQFF.

This clone has more than one count but fewer than ten. The J gene is TRBJ2-4, the V gene TRBV2, with TRBD1 identical over 10 bases. Germline V CDR1 and CDR2: SNHLY, FYNNEI. With 5 bases clipped from V and 2 bases from J, the junction kept 3 bases outside the gene matches. The CDR3 has 15 residues. CDR3 sequence (DNA): TGTGCCAGCAGTCGGGACAGGGGCACCAAAAACATTCAGTACTTC. The encoded protein is CASSRDRGTKNIQYF.

V usage is TRBV27 and J usage is TRBJ2-3, with D perhaps matching TRBD1 (6 bases). Germline CDR1 MNHEY, CDR2 SMNVEV (reference sequence). Trimming stripped 10 bases from V and 1 base from J, with 21 bases between. The CDR3 has 16 amino acids. CDR3 DNA: TGTGCCACAACCCTGTGGGACACAGTGGGCACAGATACGCAGTATTTT. Translating it yields CATTLWDTVGTDTQYF.

This clone was detected a few times. The rearrangement joins TRBV29-1 to TRBJ2-3; 8 positions agree with TRBD2. Germline CDR1 reads SQVTM; CDR2 reads ANQGSEA. The CDR3 has 14 residues. The V gene end was trimmed by 3 bases and the J gene end by 4 bases; junction bases not matched to a gene: 6. This chain's CDR3 is CSVETGGPSDTQYF. CDR3 sequence (DNA): TGCAGCGTTGAGACGGGGGGGCCATCAGATACGCAGTATTTT.

The rearrangement uses TRBV9 and TRBJ1-2, with a possible D match to TRBD1 (6 bases). V was cut by 4 bases and J by 9 bases, with 16 bases left in between. Germline CDR1 and CDR2: SGDLS and YYNGEE. The CDR3 runs to 13 residues. The CDR3 DNA reads TGTGCCAGCAGCCCCGCGACAGGCCTTAGCTACACCTTC. Translating it yields CASSPATGLSYTF.

This clone was picked up a small number of times. An end of the junction differs from the germline gene, which may be a read error. The J gene is TRBJ1-2, the V gene TRBV2, with D perhaps matching TRBD1 (5 bases). This CDR3 has 11 amino acids. CDR1 is SNHLY and CDR2 is FYNNEI in the germline V gene. This CDR3 reads CASSEALQGFF. The CDR3 nucleotides read TGTGCCAGCAGTGAAGCGTTGCAGGGATTCTTC. The complete variable domain, with remaining parts taken from reference TRBV2 and TRBJ1-2, reads EPEVTQTPSHQVTQMGQEVILRCVPISNHLYFYWYRQILGQKVEFLVSFYNNEISEKSEIFDDQFSVERPDGSNFTLKIRSTKLEDSAMYFCASSEALQGFFGSGTRLTVV.

Of note for this clone: The same CDR3 can be traced to other DNA sequences in this sample. J is TRBJ1-1 and V is TRBV2, with 8 bases lining up with TRBD1. Trimming took 7 bases from V and 4 from J; bases not matched to a gene: 5. From germline, CDR1 is SNHLY and CDR2 FYNNEI. This CDR3 is 13 amino acids long. The CDR3 loop reads CASNRQGPTEAFF. As DNA, the CDR3 is TGTGCCAGCAACAGACAGGGGCCCACTGAAGCTTTCTTT.

This clone has more than one count but fewer than ten. The chain links TRBV9 to TRBJ2-7; no clear D. Trimming shortened V by 2 bases and J by 1 base, and 16 bases separated the two germline ends. Germline V gene data show CDR1 as SGDLS and CDR2 as YYNGEE. The CDR3 covers 16 residues. The CDR3 coding sequence is TGTGCCAGCAGCGTCTCTGGAACAGCCAGGTCCTACGAGCAGTACTTC. Translation: CASSVSGTARSYEQYF.

This clone came up a few times. The same CDR3 also results from other DNA sequences found in this sample. The chain uses TRBV9 and TRBJ2-4; D remains ambiguous. V lost 0 bases to trimming and J lost 0 bases, with 4 bases between them. CDR3 size: 14 residues. Germline CDR1 and CDR2: SGDLS and YYNGEE. The CDR3: CASSVGVAKNIQYF. The CDR3 DNA is TGTGCCAGCAGCGTAGGAGTAGCCAAAAACATTCAGTACTTC.

This clone was counted between two and nine times. This chain joins TRBV5-1 and TRBJ1-1; TRBD1 agrees at 8 bases. Germline CDR1 and CDR2: SGHRS and YFSETQ. The junction had 6 bases not matched to a gene; V was cut back by 3 bases and J by 5 bases. This CDR3 contains 14 residues. This CDR3 reads CASSSRTGMTEAFF. CDR3 coding DNA: TGCGCCAGCAGCTCCCGGACAGGGATGACTGAAGCTTTCTTT. The full variable domain, with the rest looked up from reference TRBV5-1 and TRBJ1-1, is KAGVTQTPRYLIKTRGQQVTLSCSPISGHRSVSWYQQTPGQGLQFLFEYFSETQRNKGNFPGRFSGRQFSNSRSEMNVSTLELGDSALYLCASSSRTGMTEAFFGQGTRLTVV.

There are a few counts of this clone. The V call is TRBV5-4, the J call TRBJ2-5, with D possibly TRBD1 on 6 matching bases. The CDR3 is 14 residues long. V lost 4 bases and J 0 bases, leaving 10 bases between the germline ends. The germline CDR1 and CDR2 sequences are SGHNT and YYREEE (reference sequence). DNA for the CDR3: TGTGCCAGCAGCCGGGCAGGGGACCAAGAGACCCAGTACTTC. Residues: CASSRAGDQETQYF.

This clone was found a few times. The CDR3 spells CASSLMSSGSQETQYF. The DNA for the CDR3 is TGTGCCAGCAGCTTAATGAGTAGCGGAAGCCAAGAGACCCAGTACTTC. The J gene is TRBJ2-5, the V gene TRBV7-3, with a tentative D call TRBD2 (6 bases). The CDR3 runs to 16 residues. V was clipped by 1 base and J by 1 base, with 13 bases between them. Germline lookup yields CDR1 SGHTA and CDR2 FQGTGA.

The sample holds a few counts of this clone. The chain couples TRBV25-1 to TRBJ2-2; 7 nucleotides match TRBD1. This CDR3 contains 16 residues. Trimming cost V 7 bases and J 7 bases; bases outside gene matches: 15. The germline V gene encodes CDR1 MGHDK and CDR2 SYGVNS. CDR3 residues: CASTSVGQSSGGELFF. Written as DNA, the CDR3 is TGTGCCAGCACGTCAGTGGGACAGTCCAGCGGCGGGGAGCTGTTTTTT.

The rearrangement links TRBV9 to TRBJ2-5; TRBD2 agrees at 11 bases. The trim removed 1 base at V and 5 bases at J, leaving 4 bases unmatched. This CDR3 comprises 15 residues. Germline V CDR1 and CDR2: SGDLS, YYNGEE. The CDR3 reads CASSVTPSGGETQYF. CDR3 nucleotide sequence: TGTGCCAGCAGCGTAACCCCTAGCGGGGGGGAGACCCAGTACTTC. The variable domain in full, with the rest retrieved from reference TRBV9 and TRBJ2-5, is DSGVTQTPKHLITATGQRVTLRCSPRSGDLSVYWYQQSLDQGLQFLIQYYNGEERAKGNILERFSAQQFPDLHSELNLSSLELGDSALYFCASSVTPSGGETQYFGPGTRLLVL.

This clone was detected a few times. The chain combines TRBV4-1 with TRBJ1-2; TRBD1 might be the D (5 bases). V was cut by 3 bases and J by 8 bases, with 13 bases left in between. The CDR3 has 13 residues. CDR1 and CDR2 (germline): MGHRA, YSYEKL. Here the CDR3 DNA reads TGCGCCAGCAGCCAGTCAGGGTTATCCGGCTACACCTTC. It specifies CASSQSGLSGYTF.

The sample holds a few counts of this clone. This chain connects TRBV2 to TRBJ1-2, with unresolved D. Looked up from germline, CDR1 is SNHLY and CDR2 is FYNNEI. The ends were cut back, 6 bases at V and 4 bases at J, with 15 bases in the middle. The CDR3 is made up of 14 amino acids. CDR3 coding DNA: TGTGCCAGCAGGAATCGGAGCTATGGCTATGGCTACACCTTC. Translating gives CASRNRSYGYGYTF. Together with reference TRBV2 and TRBJ1-2, the CDR3 gives the full variable domain: EPEVTQTPSHQVTQMGQEVILRCVPISNHLYFYWYRQILGQKVEFLVSFYNNEISEKSEIFDDQFSVERPDGSNFTLKIRSTKLEDSAMYFCASRNRSYGYGYTFGSGTRLTVV.

This clone was observed a few times. The CDR3 protein is CASSPGHSSSGANVLTF. CDR3 in DNA: TGTGCCAGCAGCCCGGGACACTCGAGCTCTGGGGCCAACGTCCTGACTTTC. V is TRBV7-3 and J is TRBJ2-6; D may be TRBD1 (6 bases). V gave up 5 bases and J gave up 0 bases, with 14 bases separating them. There are 17 residues in the CDR3. Germline V gene data show CDR1 as SGHTA and CDR2 as FQGTGA.

This clone has only a few counts. This chain uses TRBV5-1 with TRBJ2-6, with TRBD1 identical over 8 bases. Germline CDR1 is SGHRS and CDR2 is YFSETQ. The trim removed 0 bases at V and 1 base at J, leaving 6 bases unmatched. This CDR3 has 18 amino acids. The CDR3 sequence: CASSLVGTGTSGANVLTF. The CDR3 region has the DNA TGCGCCAGCAGCTTGGTTGGGACAGGAACTTCTGGGGCCAACGTCCTGACTTTC.

This chain links TRBV5-1 with TRBJ2-1, with 10 bases aligning to TRBD2. Trimming took 4 bases from V and 2 from J; bases not matched to a gene: 3. The CDR3 consists of 15 residues. Germline V gene data show CDR1 as SGHRS and CDR2 as YFSETQ. Here the CDR3 DNA reads TGCGCCAGCAGCCCTGGACTAGCGGCCTACAATGAGCAGTTCTTC. Translating gives CASSPGLAAYNEQFF.

This clone was observed a few times. The chain couples TRBV19 to TRBJ1-1; D is perhaps TRBD1 (6 bases). V lost 4 bases and J 4 bases, leaving 13 bases between the germline ends. There are 14 residues in the CDR3. Germline lookup yields CDR1 LNHDA and CDR2 SQIVND (reference sequence). The CDR3 loop reads CASSTWTEITEAFF. For the CDR3, the DNA is TGTGCCAGTAGTACTTGGACAGAGATCACTGAAGCTTTCTTT.